This TCR beta chain was profiled in a study of T cells in Graves' hyperthyroidism and ophthalmopathy. Notes on the study in general: Most clonotypes that expanded in the thyroid above 0.001 also showed up in blood.

This clonotype showed up many times. No antigen is known for it. This sample holds PBMCs from less than 11 ml fresh peripheral blood. The TCR beta CDR3 regions underwent amplification using RNA transcripts as the source. The HTBI primer set drove a first-round RT-PCR of the TCR CDR3. Each CDR3 protein is one row after TCRdb ran MiXCR on the multiplex PCR reads. This table holds roughly 400,000 distinct CDR3 sequences, approximately 14% found once. The sequence was collected from a young woman with Graves' hyperthyroidism that later progressed to Graves' ophthalmopathy. Specimen: blood.

CDR3 protein: CSARVAGLQEQYF. As DNA, the CDR3 is TGCAGTGCTAGAGTAGCCGGCTTACAGGAGCAGTACTTC. The chain has TRBV20-1 and TRBJ2-7; no clear D gene. CDR3 length: 13 amino acids. Germline loops: CDR1 DFQATT, CDR2 SNEGSKA (reference sequence). Trimming took 1 base from V and 7 from J, leaving 14 bases between them.